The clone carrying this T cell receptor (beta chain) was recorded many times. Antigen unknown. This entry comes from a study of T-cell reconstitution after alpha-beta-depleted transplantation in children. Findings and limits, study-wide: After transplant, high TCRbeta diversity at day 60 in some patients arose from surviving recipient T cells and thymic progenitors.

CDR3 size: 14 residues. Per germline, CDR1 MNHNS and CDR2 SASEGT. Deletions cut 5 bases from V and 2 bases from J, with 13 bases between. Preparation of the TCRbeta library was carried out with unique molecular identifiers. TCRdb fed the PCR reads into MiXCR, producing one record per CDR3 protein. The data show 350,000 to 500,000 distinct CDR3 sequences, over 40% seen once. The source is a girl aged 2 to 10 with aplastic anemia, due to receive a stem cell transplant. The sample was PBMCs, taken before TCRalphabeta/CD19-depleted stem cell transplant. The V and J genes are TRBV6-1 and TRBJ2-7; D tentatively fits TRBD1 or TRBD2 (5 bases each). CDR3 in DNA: TGTGCCAGCAGTAAGGGACGCGGCCCCTACGAGCAGTACTTC. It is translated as CASSKGRGPYEQYF.